This entry is about one T cell receptor (beta chain). In assigning cohorts, the study relied on participant-reported clinical history. The sample originates from a study of blood T cell repertoires in COVID-19. Study context: Collection of acute and convalescent COVID-19 samples took place in the United States, Italy and Spain. In each case, the material was cDNA or gDNA derived from T cells, B-cell-depleted T cells, or PBMCs.

The data were produced by immunoSEQ multiplex PCR, yet TCRdb's version contains in-frame clones alone and is incomplete. The sample records about 230,000 clones, approximately 88% being singletons. The germline V and J ends were trimmed by 1 base and 8 bases, with 12 bases remaining between them. Germline lookup yields CDR1 LGHNA and CDR2 YSLEER. The CDR3 is 14 residues long. Sequenced input: PBMCs or T cells enriched from blood (not recorded which). The source is a woman between 35 and 50 years old with acute COVID-19. The V call is TRBV4-3, the J call TRBJ2-1; D is unclear. CDR3 coding DNA: TGCGCCAGCAGCCAAGCTGTTTGGCATCATGAGCAGTTCTTC. Its protein is CASSQAVWHHEQFF.